This T cell receptor beta chain was obtained from a study of blood T cell repertoires in COVID-19. Study in general: PBMCs, B-cell-depleted T cells, or T cells provided the cDNA or gDNA that made up the material.

Germline values: CDR1 GTSNPN, CDR2 SVGIG (reference sequence). The CDR3 has 17 amino acids. V shed 0 bases and J 7 bases; nucleotides not matched to a gene: 9. How the authors handled the data: For nucleated cells, counts were estimated from reference gene primer amplification. Sequencing was performed with immunoSEQ multiplex PCR; in TCRdb, only in-frame clones are kept and a portion is missing. For V, J and clone size, that table is used; D and trimming come from the DNA. The sample lists some 200,000 clones; 81% were seen once. Study members were between roughly 18 and 89 years old and lived in 20 to 30 US regions. Self-reported history from a screening survey and questionnaire set each donor's cohort.

The clonotype was recovered from a woman in her forties or fifties with acute COVID-19. The chain links TRBV30 to TRBJ1-4; 12 bases are shared with TRBD1. Sequencing was carried out using PBMCs or T cells enriched from blood (not recorded which). CDR3 in DNA: TGTGCCTGGAGTGTTGGGACAGGGGGCGGACGGTCTGAAAAACTGTTTTTT. Protein product: CAWSVGTGGGRSEKLFF.